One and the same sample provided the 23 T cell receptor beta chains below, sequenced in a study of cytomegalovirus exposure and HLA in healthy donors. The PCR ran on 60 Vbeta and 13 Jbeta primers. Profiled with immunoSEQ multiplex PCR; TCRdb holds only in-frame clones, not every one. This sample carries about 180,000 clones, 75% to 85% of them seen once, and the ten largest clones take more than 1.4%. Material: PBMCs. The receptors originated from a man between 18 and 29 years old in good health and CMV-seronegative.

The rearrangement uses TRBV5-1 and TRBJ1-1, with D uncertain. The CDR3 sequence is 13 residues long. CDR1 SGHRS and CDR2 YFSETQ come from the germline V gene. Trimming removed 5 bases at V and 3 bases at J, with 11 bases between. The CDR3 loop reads CASRRAEYTEAFF. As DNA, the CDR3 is TGCGCCAGCAGGCGTGCCGAATACACTGAAGCTTTCTTT.

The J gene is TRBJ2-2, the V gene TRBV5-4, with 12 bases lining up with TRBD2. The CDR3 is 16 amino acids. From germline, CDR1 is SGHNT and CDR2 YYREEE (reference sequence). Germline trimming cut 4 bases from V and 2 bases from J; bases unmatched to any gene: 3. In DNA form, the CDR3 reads TGTGCCAGCAGCCCGGGACTAGCGGGCAACACCGGGGAGCTGTTTTTT. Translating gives CASSPGLAGNTGELFF.

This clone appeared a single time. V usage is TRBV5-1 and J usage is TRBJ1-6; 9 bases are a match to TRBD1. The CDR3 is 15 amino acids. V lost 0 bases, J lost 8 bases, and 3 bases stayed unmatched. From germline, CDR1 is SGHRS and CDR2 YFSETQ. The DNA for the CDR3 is TGCGCCAGCAGCTTGGCGGGACAGGGTTATTCACCCCTCCACTTT. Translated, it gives CASSLAGQGYSPLHF.

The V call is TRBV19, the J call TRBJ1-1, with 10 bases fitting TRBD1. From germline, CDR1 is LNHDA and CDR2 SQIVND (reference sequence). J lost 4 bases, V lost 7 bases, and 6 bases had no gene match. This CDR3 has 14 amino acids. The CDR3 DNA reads TGTGCCAGTAAGTCCAGGACAGGGGGCACTGAAGCTTTCTTT. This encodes CASKSRTGGTEAFF.

CDR3 sequence (DNA): TGTGCCTGGAGTCGCTCGGACAGCCACTCCTACGAGCAGTACTTC. Its protein product is CAWSRSDSHSYEQYF. The chain is built from TRBV30 and TRBJ2-7; tentatively, D is TRBD1 (6 bases). V lost 2 bases to trimming and J lost 0 bases, with 14 bases between them. Germline V gene lookup returns CDR1 GTSNPN and CDR2 SVGIG (reference sequence). The CDR3 contains 15 residues.

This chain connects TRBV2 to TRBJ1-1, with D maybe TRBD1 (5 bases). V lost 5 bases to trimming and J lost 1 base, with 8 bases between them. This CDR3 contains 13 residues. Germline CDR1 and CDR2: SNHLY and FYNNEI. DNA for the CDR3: TGTGCCAGCAGTTTAGGGGCGAACACTGAAGCTTTCTTT. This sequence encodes CASSLGANTEAFF.

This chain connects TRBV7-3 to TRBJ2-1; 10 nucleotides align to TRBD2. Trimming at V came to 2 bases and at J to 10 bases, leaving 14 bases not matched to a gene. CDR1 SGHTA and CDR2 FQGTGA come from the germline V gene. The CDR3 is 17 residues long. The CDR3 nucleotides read TGTGCCAGCAGCTTAGGGACAATAGCGGGGGGCCCTTGGGAGCAGTTCTTC. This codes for CASSLGTIAGGPWEQFF. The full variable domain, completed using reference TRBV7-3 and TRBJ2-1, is GAGVSQTPSNKVTEKGKYVELRCDPISGHTALYWYRQSLGQGPEFLIYFQGTGAADDSGLPNDRFFAVRPEGSVSTLKIQRTERGDSAVYLCASSLGTIAGGPWEQFFGPGTRLTVL.

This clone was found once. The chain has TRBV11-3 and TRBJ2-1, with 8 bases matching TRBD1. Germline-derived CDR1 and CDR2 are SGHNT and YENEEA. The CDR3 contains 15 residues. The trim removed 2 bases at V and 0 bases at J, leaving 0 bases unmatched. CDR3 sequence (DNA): TGTGCCAGCAGCTTACAGGGGGCCTCCTACAATGAGCAGTTCTTC. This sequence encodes CASSLQGASYNEQFF.

The CDR3 DNA reads TGCGCCAGCAGCCAAGATTACATCTCTGGAAACACCATATATTTT. As protein: CASSQDYISGNTIYF. V gene TRBV4-3 combines with J gene TRBJ1-3, with D unclear. Germline loops: CDR1 LGHNA, CDR2 YSLEER. With 0 bases removed from V and 0 bases from J, the gap between germline ends came to 6 bases. The CDR3 has 15 amino acids.

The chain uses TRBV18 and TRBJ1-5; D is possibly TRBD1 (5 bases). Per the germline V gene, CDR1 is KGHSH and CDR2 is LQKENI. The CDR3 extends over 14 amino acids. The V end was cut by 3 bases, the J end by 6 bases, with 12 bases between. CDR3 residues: CASSPDSPPQPQHF. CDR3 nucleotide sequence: TGTGCCAGCTCACCTGACAGCCCGCCTCAGCCCCAGCATTTT.

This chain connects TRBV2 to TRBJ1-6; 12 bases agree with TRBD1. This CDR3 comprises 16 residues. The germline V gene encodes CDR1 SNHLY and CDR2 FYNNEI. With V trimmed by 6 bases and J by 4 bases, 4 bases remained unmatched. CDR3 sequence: CASSPGQGAYNSPLHF. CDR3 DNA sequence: TGTGCCAGCAGCCCGGGACAGGGGGCTTATAATTCACCCCTCCACTTT. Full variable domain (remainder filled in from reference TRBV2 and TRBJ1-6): EPEVTQTPSHQVTQMGQEVILRCVPISNHLYFYWYRQILGQKVEFLVSFYNNEISEKSEIFDDQFSVERPDGSNFTLKIRSTKLEDSAMYFCASSPGQGAYNSPLHFGNGTRLTVT.

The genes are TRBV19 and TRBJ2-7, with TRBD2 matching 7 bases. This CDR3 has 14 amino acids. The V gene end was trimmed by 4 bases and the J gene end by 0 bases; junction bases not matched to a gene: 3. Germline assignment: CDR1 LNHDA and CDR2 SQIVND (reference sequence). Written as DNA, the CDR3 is TGTGCCAGTAGTAACGGGGGGTACTCCTACGAGCAGTACTTC. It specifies CASSNGGYSYEQYF.

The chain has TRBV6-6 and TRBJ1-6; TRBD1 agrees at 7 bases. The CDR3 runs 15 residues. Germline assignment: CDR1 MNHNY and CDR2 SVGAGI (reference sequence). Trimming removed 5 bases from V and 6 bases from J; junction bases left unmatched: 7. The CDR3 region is CASSQGDRFNSPLHF. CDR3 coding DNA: TGTGCCAGCAGTCAGGGGGATCGATTTAATTCACCCCTCCACTTT.

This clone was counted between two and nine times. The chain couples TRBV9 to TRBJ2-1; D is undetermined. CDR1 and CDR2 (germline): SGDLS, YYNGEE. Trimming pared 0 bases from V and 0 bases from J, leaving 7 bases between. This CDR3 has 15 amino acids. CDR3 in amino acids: CASSVGSSSYNEQFF. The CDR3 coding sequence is TGTGCCAGCAGCGTAGGTAGCAGCTCCTACAATGAGCAGTTCTTC.

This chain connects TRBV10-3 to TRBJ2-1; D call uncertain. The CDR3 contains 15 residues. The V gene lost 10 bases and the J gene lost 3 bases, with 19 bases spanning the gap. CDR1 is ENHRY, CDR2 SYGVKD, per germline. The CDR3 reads CANATLGVGYNEQFF. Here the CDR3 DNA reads TGTGCCAACGCGACCCTAGGCGTTGGCTACAATGAGCAGTTCTTC.

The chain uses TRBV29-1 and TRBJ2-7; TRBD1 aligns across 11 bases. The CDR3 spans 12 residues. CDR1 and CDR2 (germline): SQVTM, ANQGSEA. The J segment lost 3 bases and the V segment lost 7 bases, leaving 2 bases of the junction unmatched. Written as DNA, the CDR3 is TGCAGCGCTGGGACAGGGGGCTACGAGCAGTACTTC. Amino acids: CSAGTGGYEQYF.

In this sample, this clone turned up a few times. The CDR3 bases are TGCGCCAGCAGCTCGGGACTTATCAACTATGGCTACACCTTC. This sequence encodes CASSSGLINYGYTF. The V and J genes are TRBV5-1 and TRBJ1-2, with D possibly being TRBD1 (5 bases). The V end lost 3 bases, the J end lost 2 bases, and 11 bases lay between the germline ends. Looked up from germline, CDR1 is SGHRS and CDR2 is YFSETQ. The CDR3 has 14 residues.

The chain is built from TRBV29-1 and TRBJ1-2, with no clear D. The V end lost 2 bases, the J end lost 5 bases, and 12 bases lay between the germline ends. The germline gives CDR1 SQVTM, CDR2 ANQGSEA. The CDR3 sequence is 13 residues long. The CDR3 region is CSVESGFPYGYTF. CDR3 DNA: TGCAGCGTTGAATCGGGGTTCCCATATGGCTACACCTTC.

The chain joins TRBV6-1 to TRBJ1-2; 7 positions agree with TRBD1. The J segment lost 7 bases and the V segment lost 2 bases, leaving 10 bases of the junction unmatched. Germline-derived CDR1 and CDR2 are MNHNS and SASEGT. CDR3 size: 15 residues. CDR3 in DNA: TGTGCCAGCAGTGAAACTAAAGGGACAGTATGTGGCTACACCTTC. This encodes CASSETKGTVCGYTF.

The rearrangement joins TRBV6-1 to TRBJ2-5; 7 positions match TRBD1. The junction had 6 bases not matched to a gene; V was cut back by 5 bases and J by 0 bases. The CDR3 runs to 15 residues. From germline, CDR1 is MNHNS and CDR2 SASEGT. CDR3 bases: TGTGCCAGCAGTCGGGACAGATTCTACCAAGAGACCCAGTACTTC. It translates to CASSRDRFYQETQYF.

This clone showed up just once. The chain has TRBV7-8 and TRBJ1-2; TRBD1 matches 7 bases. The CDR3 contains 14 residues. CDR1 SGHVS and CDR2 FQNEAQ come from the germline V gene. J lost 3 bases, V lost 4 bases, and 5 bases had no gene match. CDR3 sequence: CASSSDRLDYGYTF. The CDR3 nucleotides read TGTGCCAGCAGCTCGGACAGGTTGGACTATGGCTACACCTTC.

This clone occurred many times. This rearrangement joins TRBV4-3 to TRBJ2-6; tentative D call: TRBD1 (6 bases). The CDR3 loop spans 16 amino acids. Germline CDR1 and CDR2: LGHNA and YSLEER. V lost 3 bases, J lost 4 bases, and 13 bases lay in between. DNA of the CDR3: TGCGCCAGCAGCCAGGAAGCCGGGACAGGGGCCAACGTCCTGACTTTC. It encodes CASSQEAGTGANVLTF.

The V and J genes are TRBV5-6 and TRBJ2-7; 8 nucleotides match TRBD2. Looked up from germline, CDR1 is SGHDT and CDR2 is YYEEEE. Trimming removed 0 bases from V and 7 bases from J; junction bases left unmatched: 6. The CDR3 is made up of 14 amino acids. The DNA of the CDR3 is TGTGCCAGCAGCTTGGTTCCCGGGGGGGAGGAGCAGTACTTC. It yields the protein CASSLVPGGEEQYF.